These 19 T cell receptor beta chains originate from one sample sequenced in a study of cytomegalovirus exposure and HLA in healthy donors. The PCR was carried out with 60 Vbeta primers and 13 Jbeta primers. Produced via immunoSEQ multiplex PCR; TCRdb's table is partial and in-frame only. The profile shows some 78,000 clones, about 80% of them singletons. The specimen sequenced was PBMCs. All receptors come from a woman aged 45-60 years in good health and CMV-seropositive.

The rearrangement joins TRBV15 to TRBJ2-1; D remains ambiguous. CDR1 is LNHNV, CDR2 YYDKDF, per germline (reference sequence). The CDR3 sequence is 14 residues long. With 0 bases removed from V and 7 bases from J, the gap between germline ends came to 10 bases. The CDR3 reads CATSRDATVNEQFF. The CDR3 coding sequence is TGTGCCACCAGCAGAGATGCCACGGTAAATGAGCAGTTCTTC.

The rearrangement uses TRBV29-1 and TRBJ1-2, with a weak D call TRBD1 (5 bases). Germline V CDR1 and CDR2: SQVTM, ANQGSEA. The CDR3 is 13 residues long. With 5 bases removed from V and 3 bases from J, the gap between germline ends came to 13 bases. The CDR3 bases are TGCAGCGTTACCATCGGGGGAGACTATGGCTACACCTTC. It translates to CSVTIGGDYGYTF. The full variable domain, rest sourced from reference TRBV29-1 and TRBJ1-2, is SAVISQKPSRDICQRGTSLTIQCQVDSQVTMMFWYRQQPGQSLTLIATANQGSEATYESGFVIDKFPISRPNLTFSTLTVSNMSPEDSSIYLCSVTIGGDYGYTFGSGTRLTVV.

J is TRBJ2-3 and V is TRBV5-8; 9 bases are a match to TRBD1. The germline V gene encodes CDR1 SGHTS and CDR2 YDEGEE. This CDR3 is built from 14 residues. With V trimmed by 3 bases and J by 5 bases, 4 bases remained unmatched. CDR3 nucleotides: TGTGCCAGCAGCTCCGGGACAGGGATAGATACGCAGTATTTT. Residues: CASSSGTGIDTQYF.

This clone was counted between two and nine times. The chain combines TRBV11-2 with TRBJ2-2; unclear D gene. The CDR3 covers 13 residues. The germline V and J ends were trimmed by 5 bases and 6 bases, with 10 bases remaining between them. Germline CDR1 and CDR2: SGHAT and FQNNGV. CDR3 loop: CASSRESAGELFF. The CDR3 region has the DNA TGTGCCAGCAGCCGAGAAAGCGCCGGGGAGCTGTTTTTT.

The table lists this clone with a few counts. The chain recombines TRBV19 with TRBJ1-4, with D unclear. This CDR3 region has 18 residues. CDR1 and CDR2 (germline): LNHDA, SQIVND (reference sequence). V gave up 4 bases and J gave up 0 bases, with 18 bases separating them. The CDR3 nucleotides read TGTGCCAGTAGTACGGTTCTTTCGGGGTTTGCAACTAATGAAAAACTGTTTTTT. Its translation is CASSTVLSGFATNEKLFF. Variable domain in full (rest from reference TRBV19 and TRBJ1-4): DGGITQSPKYLFRKEGQNVTLSCEQNLNHDAMYWYRQDPGQGLRLIYYSQIVNDFQKGDIAEGYSVSREKKESFPLTVTSAQKNPTAFYLCASSTVLSGFATNEKLFFGSGTQLSVL.

The rearrangement links TRBV11-2 to TRBJ2-1; 9 bases match TRBD1. Germline lookup yields CDR1 SGHAT and CDR2 FQNNGV. V lost 2 bases and J lost 7; bases outside the gene matches: 12. The CDR3 runs to 17 residues. The CDR3 sequence is CASSLRNFGQGRNEQFF. As DNA, the CDR3 is TGTGCCAGCAGCTTAAGGAATTTTGGACAGGGGAGGAATGAGCAGTTCTTC.

V gene TRBV9 combines with J gene TRBJ2-7; perhaps TRBD2 as D (5 bases). The CDR3 has 11 residues. The germline gives CDR1 SGDLS, CDR2 YYNGEE. Trimming left V 4 bases short and J 6 bases short, with 8 bases between. Here the CDR3 reads CASSWEPEQYF. The CDR3 DNA reads as TGTGCCAGCAGCTGGGAGCCCGAGCAGTACTTC.

This rearrangement joins TRBV2 to TRBJ2-2; the match to TRBD1 covers 8 bases. CDR3 length: 15 amino acids. Per germline, CDR1 SNHLY and CDR2 FYNNEI. V shed 5 bases, J shed 5 bases, and the junction held 7 bases outside the gene matches. This chain's CDR3 is CASSSSDRATGELFF. The CDR3 bases are TGTGCCAGCAGTTCCTCGGACAGGGCAACCGGGGAGCTGTTTTTT. Full variable domain (outside the CDR3, taken from reference TRBV2 and TRBJ2-2): EPEVTQTPSHQVTQMGQEVILRCVPISNHLYFYWYRQILGQKVEFLVSFYNNEISEKSEIFDDQFSVERPDGSNFTLKIRSTKLEDSAMYFCASSSSDRATGELFFGEGSRLTVL.

A note on this clone: At one end, the junction sequence differs from germline, possibly due to a read error. V is TRBV12-5 and J is TRBJ2-1; TRBD2 matches 14 bases. There are 17 residues in the CDR3. CDR1 and CDR2 (germline): LGHNT, FRNRAP. CDR3 sequence: CASDGTSGGSSYNGQFF. Here the CDR3 DNA reads TGTGCTAGTGACGGGACTAGCGGGGGAAGCTCCTACAATGGGCAGTTCTTC.

In its sample, this clone was seen once. V is TRBV30 and J is TRBJ2-2; a weak D match, TRBD1 (5 bases). The CDR3 contains 14 residues. Trimming took 4 bases from V and 1 from J, leaving 10 bases between them. From germline, CDR1 is GTSNPN and CDR2 SVGIG (reference sequence). CDR3 sequence: CAWTARGNTGELFF. CDR3 in DNA: TGTGCCTGGACAGCAAGGGGGAACACCGGGGAGCTGTTTTTT.

The chain joins TRBV7-9 to TRBJ2-2, with D possibly TRBD2 on 5 matching bases. V lost 5 bases to trimming and J lost 6 bases, with 7 bases between them. From germline, CDR1 is SEHNR and CDR2 FQNEAQ (reference sequence). The CDR3 totals 12 residues. CDR3 in amino acids: CASSPGAGELFF. For the CDR3, the DNA is TGTGCCAGCAGCCCCGGGGCCGGGGAGCTGTTTTTT.

V and J are TRBV6-5 and TRBJ2-7; 8 bases map to TRBD1. The CDR3 runs 14 residues. The germline CDR1 and CDR2 sequences are MNHEY and SVGAGI. Unmatched junction bases numbered 11, after V lost 4 bases and J lost 9 bases. CDR3 sequence (DNA): TGTGCCAGCAGTTCCTTGGACAGGGAAGAGGTGCAGTACTTC. It yields the protein CASSSLDREEVQYF.

The V gene is TRBV12-5, the J gene TRBJ2-1; TRBD2 matches 13 bases. Germline CDR1 reads LGHNT; CDR2 reads FRNRAP. CDR3 size: 16 residues. The J segment lost 6 bases and the V segment lost 2 bases, leaving 4 bases of the junction unmatched. CDR3 sequence reads: CASGLPTSGRGNEQFF. CDR3 bases: TGTGCTAGTGGTTTGCCTACTAGCGGGAGGGGCAATGAGCAGTTCTTC.

The gene calls are TRBV5-5 and TRBJ2-7; tentative D call: TRBD1 (5 bases). This CDR3 has 17 amino acids. V was clipped by 0 bases and J by 5 bases, with 21 bases between them. Germline values: CDR1 SGHKS, CDR2 YYEKEE (reference sequence). CDR3 bases: TGTGCCAGCAGCTTGGCCAGGGCTCGCCGATTTTTGGACGAGCAGTACGTC. Translating gives CASSLARARRFLDEQYV.

The chain is built from TRBV11-2 and TRBJ2-7, with D perhaps TRBD1 (5 bases). The CDR3 sequence is 14 residues long. Trimming removed 2 bases at V and 2 bases at J, with 10 bases between. Per the germline V gene, CDR1 is SGHAT and CDR2 is FQNNGV. CDR3 DNA sequence: TGTGCCAGCAGCTTAAGGGGTGACACCTACGAGCAGTACTTC. Residues: CASSLRGDTYEQYF.

V gene TRBV30 combines with J gene TRBJ2-1; 11 bases are shared with TRBD2. Trimming at V came to 8 bases and at J to 9 bases, leaving 6 bases not matched to a gene. The CDR3 is made up of 12 amino acids. Germline V gene sequence: CDR1 GTSNPN, CDR2 SVGIG (reference sequence). The CDR3 DNA follows: TGTGCCCAAACTAGCGGGAGTAGTGAGCAGTTCTTC. Its protein product is CAQTSGSSEQFF. Full variable domain (rest looked up from reference TRBV30 and TRBJ2-1): SQTIHQWPATLVQPVGSPLSLECTVEGTSNPNLYWYRQAAGRGLQLLFYSVGIGQISSEVPQNLSASRPQDRQFILSSKKLLLSDSGFYLCAQTSGSSEQFFGPGTRLTVL.

This chain connects TRBV7-9 to TRBJ2-5, with D tentatively TRBD2 (6 bases). CDR3 size: 18 residues. The germline V gene encodes CDR1 SEHNR and CDR2 FQNEAQ (reference sequence). V lost 0 bases and J 4 bases, leaving 21 bases between the germline ends. The CDR3 is CASSLAGGSGGGAETQYF. In nucleotides, the CDR3 is TGTGCCAGCAGCTTAGCGGGGGGTAGCGGAGGCGGGGCAGAGACCCAGTACTTC.

This clone was detected only once. This chain uses TRBV9 with TRBJ2-2; TRBD1 matches 10 bases. This CDR3 contains 17 residues. Trimming took 0 bases from V and 2 from J; bases not matched to a gene: 4. Germline V lookup: CDR1 SGDLS, CDR2 YYNGEE. Here the CDR3 reads CASSVDRDRGNTGELFF. For the CDR3, the DNA is TGTGCCAGCAGCGTAGATAGGGACAGGGGTAACACCGGGGAGCTGTTTTTT.

The chain joins TRBV11-1 to TRBJ2-3; no clear D gene. The CDR3 extends over 14 amino acids. Germline V lookup: CDR1 SGHAT, CDR2 FQDESV (reference sequence). V gave up 5 bases and J gave up 0 bases, with 9 bases separating them. In nucleotides, the CDR3 is TGTGCCAGCAGCCGCGTGACTAGCACAGATACGCAGTATTTT. Protein product: CASSRVTSTDTQYF.